These T cell receptor beta chains were read from a single sample in a study of CD8+CD57+ T cells in acquired aplastic anemia. TCRdb reprocessed the reads via MiXCR and lists one record per CDR3 protein. The repertoire holds about 190,000 distinct CDR3 sequences, with roughly half as singletons. Sequencing used sorted CD4+, CD8+, or CD8+CD57+ T cells (not recorded which) from PBMCs. The receptors derive from a human donor in good health, serving as a control. CDR3s include the opening cysteine and the closing phenylalanine or tryptophan. D genes are given only for firm matches. Only part of the rows carry a size: once, few, many, or a class if the clone is expanded.

DNA	CDR3	V	J	size	D
TGCGCCAGCAGCTTTTCCAGGGAGACTGAAGCTTTCTTT	CASSFSRETEAFF	TRBV5-1	TRBJ1-1	many	.
TGTGCCACCCGGACTAGCGGGACTAGCACAGATACGCAGTATTTT	CATRTSGTSTDTQYF	TRBV19	TRBJ2-3	few	TRBD2
TGCGCCAGCAGCCAAGATGGCAGATATCAGCCCCAGCATTTT	CASSQDGRYQPQHF	TRBV4-1	TRBJ1-5	many	.
TGTGCCAGCAGAGGGGGTGGGGCCTATAGCAGTCAGCCCCAGCATTTT	CASRGGGAYSSQPQHF	TRBV6-5	TRBJ1-5	.	.
TGTGCCAGCAGCCCAGCGGGGGGGGTGACCTACAATGAGCGGTTCTTC	CASSPAGGVTYNERFF	TRBV7-9	TRBJ2-1	.	TRBD2
TGTGCCAGCATTCCCGGGACAGTTCAAGAGACCCAGTACTTC	CASIPGTVQETQYF	TRBV2	TRBJ2-5	.	TRBD1
TGTGCCAGCAGCTCGGGACAGGGTTTTGGAGAAAAACTGTTTTTT	CASSSGQGFGEKLFF	TRBV7-3	TRBJ1-4	.	TRBD1
TGCAGTGCTATTGGGAGGGGGGACTATGGCTACACCTTC	CSAIGRGDYGYTF	TRBV20-1	TRBJ1-2	.	.
TGTGCCACCGTGGGAGTGAGCAGGGGTGTTCCTGAAGCTTTCTTT	CATVGVSRGVPEAFF	TRBV24-1	TRBJ1-1	few	.
TGTGCCAGCAGCTCTCAGGGGGAGGGCTACGAGCAGTACTTC	CASSSQGEGYEQYF	TRBV5-6	TRBJ2-7	many	.
TGTGCCAGCATGGCCGGGACAGCGAATGAAAAACTGTTTTTT	CASMAGTANEKLFF	TRBV7-2	TRBJ1-4	many	TRBD1
TGCGCCAGCACCGCGGGACAGGGGTCCTACGAGCAGTACTTC	CASTAGQGSYEQYF	TRBV5-1	TRBJ2-7	.	TRBD1
TGTGCCATCAGTGTAAGGGGGACCGACGCCGGGGAGCTGTTTTTT	CAISVRGTDAGELFF	TRBV10-3	TRBJ2-2	many	.
TGTGCCAGCAATAGTCCCAATCAGGGTGGGGATACGCAGTATTTT	CASNSPNQGGDTQYF	TRBV7-9	TRBJ2-3	many	.
TGCAGTGCGACGCCCGGTTTTGGCTACACCTTC	CSATPGFGYTF	TRBV20-1	TRBJ1-2	.	.
TGTGCCAGCAGCTCCTTAGCGGGGGGGCCTTCCCAAGAGACCCAGTACTTC	CASSSLAGGPSQETQYF	TRBV7-6	TRBJ2-5	.	TRBD2
TGCAGCGCGGCCACAGGGGACTATGAAGCTTTCTTT	CSAATGDYEAFF	TRBV29-1	TRBJ1-1	.	TRBD1
TGTGCCACCAGTGATTGGGACAGGGGGGCTACGGAGACCCAGTACTTC	CATSDWDRGATETQYF	TRBV24-1	TRBJ2-5	.	TRBD1
TGTGCTAGTGGTTTGGAGACAGGGTGGCGTTCACCCCTCCACTTT	CASGLETGWRSPLHF	TRBV12-3/TRBV12-4	TRBJ1-6	.	TRBD1
TGTGCCAGCTTATACTATAGCACAGATACGCAGTATTTT	CASLYYSTDTQYF	TRBV2	TRBJ2-3	.	.
TGTGCCAGCAGCCCTTGGACTAGCGGGGGGAGATACGAGCAGTACTTC	CASSPWTSGGRYEQYF	TRBV19	TRBJ2-7	.	TRBD2
TGCGCCAGCAGCTTGGAAGGGGGGACAGGGGTCTCCTACGAGCAGTACTTC	CASSLEGGTGVSYEQYF	TRBV5-1	TRBJ2-7	.	TRBD1
TGCGCCAGCAGCCCGGCCAGGTATCACGAGCAGTACTTC	CASSPARYHEQYF	TRBV4-3	TRBJ2-7	.	.
TGTGCCAGTAGTTGGGGGGGGACAGTTAAAGAGACCCAGTACTTC	CASSWGGTVKETQYF	TRBV19	TRBJ2-5	.	.
.	CASSQTSVYFCATHRTGEGYGYTF	TRBV10-2	TRBJ1-2	.	.
TGTGCCAGCAGTCCTAGGGGGGCATTTTCCTACGAGCAGTACTTC	CASSPRGAFSYEQYF	TRBV27	TRBJ2-7	few	.
TGTGCCAGCAGCTTAGGTCGAGGAACAGACTATAATTCACCCCTCCACTTT	CASSLGRGTDYNSPLHF	TRBV7-2	TRBJ1-6	few	.
TGTGCCAGTAGAGGACATCAGGGGTATCAGCCCCAGCATTTT	CASRGHQGYQPQHF	TRBV19	TRBJ1-5	.	.
TGCGCCAGCGAAGGCGGAGACAGGGGTTACACTGAAGCTTTCTTT	CASEGGDRGYTEAFF	TRBV10-2	TRBJ1-1	.	TRBD1
TGTGCCAGCAGCGTAACCCCCATGGGGGGCTCTGGAAACACCATATATTTT	CASSVTPMGGSGNTIYF	TRBV9	TRBJ1-3	.	.
TGTGCCACCAGTGATCGGGGACAGGGGGCCGACTACGAGCAGTACTTC	CATSDRGQGADYEQYF	TRBV24-1	TRBJ2-7	.	TRBD1